Listed here are 6 T cell receptor beta chains from one sample, sequenced in a study of cytomegalovirus exposure and HLA in healthy donors. Use of 60 Vbeta and 13 Jbeta primers characterized the PCR. Some clones are missing from TCRdb's copy, which holds only in-frame ones; the method was immunoSEQ multiplex PCR. The sample records over 150,000 clones, roughly 78% being singletons. Input material: PBMCs. These receptors were taken from a woman between 50 and 59 years old in good health and CMV-seropositive.

The chain has TRBV6-4 and TRBJ2-2; D perhaps matches TRBD2 (6 bases). CDR1 and CDR2 from the germline V gene are MRHNA and SNTAGT. Trimming shortened V by 10 bases and J by 1 base, and 10 bases separated the two germline ends. This CDR3 is 13 amino acids long. The CDR3 bases are TGTGCCACCTCGCGGGAGAACACCGGGGAGCTGTTTTTT. It is translated as CATSRENTGELFF.

The V gene is TRBV9, the J gene TRBJ1-2; D perhaps matches TRBD1 (6 bases). V was trimmed by 4 bases and J by 0 bases, leaving 10 bases between them. The CDR3 is 14 amino acids. CDR1 is SGDLS and CDR2 is YYNGEE in the germline V gene. The CDR3 DNA follows: TGTGCCAGCAGCCCGGACAGTTCTAACTATGGCTACACCTTC. Translated: CASSPDSSNYGYTF.

This clone showed up just a few times. The V and J genes are TRBV9 and TRBJ1-6; weak D call: TRBD1 (6 bases). The V end lost 3 bases, the J end lost 6 bases, and 13 bases lay between the germline ends. CDR1 is SGDLS, CDR2 YYNGEE, per germline. This CDR3 comprises 15 residues. CDR3 nucleotide sequence: TGTGCCAGCAGCGCTACGGGACATACTAATTCACCCCTCCACTTT. It encodes CASSATGHTNSPLHF.

The chain is built from TRBV6-1 and TRBJ1-1, with D unclear. Trimming left V 5 bases short and J 3 bases short, with 13 bases between. The CDR3 runs to 14 residues. Germline V gene lookup returns CDR1 MNHNS and CDR2 SASEGT. The CDR3 nucleotides are TGTGCCAGCAGTCCCTCCCCACACCACACTGAAGCTTTCTTT. Translated: CASSPSPHHTEAFF.

CDR3 residues: CASSEGLAGAKNTQYF. The DNA for the CDR3 is TGTGCCAGCAGCGAAGGGCTAGCGGGAGCGAAGAATACGCAGTATTTT. The rearrangement links TRBV7-2 to TRBJ2-3; 10 nucleotides match TRBD2. V lost 5 bases and J lost 7; bases outside the gene matches: 12. The CDR3 is made up of 16 amino acids. Germline V gives CDR1 SGHTA, CDR2 FQGNSA. Based on the CDR3 plus reference TRBV7-2 and TRBJ2-3, the full variable domain is GAGVSQSPSNKVTEKGKDVELRCDPISGHTALYWYRQSLGQGLEFLIYFQGNSAPDKSGLPSDRFSAERTGGSVSTLTIQRTQQEDSAVYLCASSEGLAGAKNTQYFGPGTRLTVL.

The chain is built from TRBV4-3 and TRBJ2-3, with 8 bases lining up with TRBD2. The CDR3 totals 14 residues. J gave up 1 base and V 4 bases, and 1 base lay outside the gene matches. Germline V CDR1 and CDR2: LGHNA, YSLEER. CDR3 protein: CASSRREGTDTQYF. CDR3 in DNA: TGCGCCAGCAGCCGGCGGGAGGGCACAGATACGCAGTATTTT.